This entry features one T cell receptor (beta chain) sequence. This sample is part of a study of blood T cell repertoires in COVID-19. Study-level information: COVID-19 samples collected from the United States, Italy and Spain covered acute and convalescent phases. PBMCs, B-cell-depleted T cells, or T cells were the source of the cDNA or gDNA that made up the material.

Unmatched junction bases numbered 14, after V lost 4 bases and J lost 2 bases. Germline CDR1 and CDR2: SGHTA and FQGNSA. CDR3 length equals 18 residues. Seattle patients were enrolled during active infection and followed longitudinally. As handled by the study authors: Using reference gene primer amplification, nucleated cell counts were estimated. Data came from immunoSEQ multiplex PCR; TCRdb stores just in-frame clones and leaves some out. V and J calls and clone size are given by that table; D and trimming were obtained from the DNA. The sample records 150,000 to 200,000 clones, approximately 85% being singletons.

This TCR derives from a woman of 80 years or more with COVID-19, enrolled during active disease. The sequencing input was peripheral blood. The rearrangement links TRBV7-2 to TRBJ2-5; TRBD2 matches at 9 bases. As DNA, the CDR3 is TGTGCCAGCAGCTCCTTCCGCCGCCTAGCGGGATCTCAAGAGACCCAGTACTTC. Residues: CASSSFRRLAGSQETQYF.